This record covers a single T cell receptor beta chain. What it binds is not known. This specimen belongs to a study of T cell clonotyping in hematopoietic cell transplantation. Trimming cost V 7 bases and J 7 bases; bases outside gene matches: 13. Germline values: CDR1 SGDLS, CDR2 YYNGEE. The CDR3 covers 15 residues. Broader study findings: Recipient TCR diversity dropped after transplant; expanded clonotypes rose from day 30 to 180. Few recipient clonotypes overlapped donors; over 97% were de novo at given depth. Broader posttransplant TCR repertoire diversity was predicted by graft donor and pretransplant recipient Inverse Simpson Index values.

Repertoires were generated with immunoSEQ multiplex PCR, while TCRdb's copy carries only in-frame clones and drops some. The sample records several thousand clones, about 79% being singletons. The chain combines TRBV9 with TRBJ2-3, with 9 bases fitting TRBD2. This TCR was sampled from a male patient between 35 and 55 years old who had an allogeneic stem cell transplant from a related donor, so the T cells may come from the graft donor. Some clones in this sample may be carry-over from other donors' samples. Sequencing used PBMCs, obtained 180 days after allogeneic stem cell transplant. The CDR3 is CASSAPGTSMYTQYF. The CDR3, as DNA: TGTGCCAGCTCCGCTCCCGGGACTAGCATGTATACGCAGTATTTT. Together with reference TRBV9 and TRBJ2-3, the CDR3 gives the full variable domain: DSGVTQTPKHLITATGQRVTLRCSPRSGDLSVYWYQQSLDQGLQFLIQYYNGEERAKGNILERFSAQQFPDLHSELNLSSLELGDSALYFCASSAPGTSMYTQYFGPGTRLTVL.